The clone carrying this TCR beta chain was picked up one time. The target antigen is unknown. This sample was taken from a study of T cell responses to AZD1222 COVID-19 vaccine. Study results and limitations: Donors were mostly white British, more females; clonal diversity possibly underestimated. Repertoire collection took place solely once the T cell response had peaked.

The assay was immunoSEQ multiplex PCR, and TCRdb's table has in-frame clones only and misses some. The sample yields over 150,000 clones, around 90% seen once. Germline-derived CDR1 and CDR2 are MNHNS and SASEGT. This CDR3 is 14 amino acids long. Deletions cut 2 bases from V and 4 bases from J, with 9 bases between. The receptor was derived from an adult in good health. The input for sequencing was peripheral blood, taken on day 0 of AZD1222 vaccination. The chain uses TRBV6-1 and TRBJ1-5; D ambiguous. CDR3 region: CASSEISGNQPQHF. The CDR3 coding sequence is TGTGCCAGCAGTGAAATTTCGGGGAATCAGCCCCAGCATTTT.